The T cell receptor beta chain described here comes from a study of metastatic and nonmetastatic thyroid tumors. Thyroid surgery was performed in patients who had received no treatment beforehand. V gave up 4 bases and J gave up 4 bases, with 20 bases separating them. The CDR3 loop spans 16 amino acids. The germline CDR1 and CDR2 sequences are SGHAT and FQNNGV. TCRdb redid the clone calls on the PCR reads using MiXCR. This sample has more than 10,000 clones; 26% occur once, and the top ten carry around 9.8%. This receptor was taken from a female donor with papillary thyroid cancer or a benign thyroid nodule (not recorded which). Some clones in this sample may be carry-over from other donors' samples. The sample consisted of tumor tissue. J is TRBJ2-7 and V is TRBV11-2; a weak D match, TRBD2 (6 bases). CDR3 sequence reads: CASSSRDSGKDYEQYF. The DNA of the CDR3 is TGTGCCAGCAGCTCACGGGACTCCGGGAAGGATTACGAGCAGTACTTC.